These 18 T cell receptor beta chains originate from one sample sequenced in a study of blood T cell repertoires in COVID-19. Produced via immunoSEQ multiplex PCR; TCRdb's table is partial and in-frame only. The sample yields roughly 170,000 clones, roughly 90% seen once. What was sequenced was peripheral blood. All receptors derive from a man in his sixties or seventies with active or convalescent COVID-19.

The V and J genes are TRBV10-3 and TRBJ2-7; 10 bases match TRBD1. With V trimmed by 0 bases and J by 5 bases, 13 bases remained unmatched. Germline loops: CDR1 ENHRY, CDR2 SYGVKD. This CDR3 region has 18 residues. The CDR3 DNA follows: TGTGCCATCAGTGAGTCTAGGGGCCGGACAGGGGGAATCAACGAGCAGTACTTC. As protein: CAISESRGRTGGINEQYF.

This clone came up once. The chain couples TRBV5-1 to TRBJ2-1, with 11 positions matching TRBD2. J was trimmed by 8 bases and V by 0 bases; bases with no gene match: 7. Germline V CDR1 and CDR2: SGHRS, YFSETQ. The CDR3 length is 16 residues. DNA for the CDR3: TGCGCCAGCAGCTTGGCCTTGACTAGCGGGAATCATGAGCAGTTCTTC. Protein: CASSLALTSGNHEQFF. Full variable domain (remainder filled in from reference TRBV5-1 and TRBJ2-1): KAGVTQTPRYLIKTRGQQVTLSCSPISGHRSVSWYQQTPGQGLQFLFEYFSETQRNKGNFPGRFSGRQFSNSRSEMNVSTLELGDSALYLCASSLALTSGNHEQFFGPGTRLTVL.

The chain uses TRBV7-9 and TRBJ1-1; no clear D gene. The CDR3 totals 13 residues. V dropped 2 bases and J dropped 8 bases, with 12 bases sitting between them. The germline gives CDR1 SEHNR, CDR2 FQNEAQ (reference sequence). This chain's CDR3 is CASSLQNSQEAFF. The CDR3 coding sequence is TGTGCCAGCAGCTTACAAAACAGCCAAGAAGCTTTCTTT.

Details on this clone: At the DNA level, this CDR3 is encoded by other sequences in the same sample as well. The gene calls are TRBV7-9 and TRBJ2-7; tentatively, D is TRBD1 (7 bases). Germline assignment: CDR1 SEHNR and CDR2 FQNEAQ (reference sequence). The germline V and J ends were trimmed by 5 bases and 4 bases, with 9 bases remaining between them. CDR3 length: 12 residues. The CDR3 region is CASSPGGYEQYF. CDR3 nucleotide sequence: TGTGCCAGCAGCCCAGGGGGGTACGAGCAGTACTTC.

A note on this clone: This sample also contains other DNA sequences that code for the same CDR3. The chain uses TRBV7-2 and TRBJ1-1, with a tentative D call TRBD1 (5 bases). The length of the CDR3 is 14 residues. The ends were cut back, 1 base at V and 4 bases at J, with 10 bases in the middle. Germline V gives CDR1 SGHTA, CDR2 FQGNSA. Here the CDR3 reads CASSLVGGGTEAFF. The CDR3 DNA follows: TGTGCCAGCAGCTTAGTTGGGGGGGGCACTGAAGCTTTCTTT.

This sequence joins TRBV6-5 and TRBJ1-2; the match to TRBD1 covers 7 bases. The CDR3 is 14 residues long. The germline V gene encodes CDR1 MNHEY and CDR2 SVGAGI. J lost 4 bases, V lost 4 bases, and 6 bases had no gene match. CDR3 sequence reads: CASSSLTGLYGYTF. The DNA for the CDR3 is TGTGCCAGCAGTTCCCTGACAGGGCTCTATGGCTACACCTTC.

This chain joins TRBV12-3 or TRBV12-4 and TRBJ1-2; 8 positions match TRBD1. CDR3 length: 13 residues. With 7 bases clipped from V and 5 bases from J, the junction kept 6 bases outside the gene matches. CDR3 protein: CASTRDRMYGYTF. CDR3 bases: TGTGCCAGCACCCGGGACAGGATGTATGGCTACACCTTC.

The chain joins TRBV5-1 to TRBJ2-5; possibly TRBD2 for D (6 bases). V lost 6 bases, J lost 3 bases, and 15 bases lay in between. This CDR3 region has 14 residues. Germline V CDR1 and CDR2: SGHRS, YFSETQ. The CDR3 region is CASIRDWGEETQYF. The CDR3 coding sequence is TGCGCCAGCATCCGGGACTGGGGGGAAGAGACCCAGTACTTC.

V gene TRBV5-4 combines with J gene TRBJ1-2; D is ambiguous. The CDR3 is 14 amino acids. Trimming took 4 bases from V and 0 from J, leaving 10 bases between them. Germline CDR1 is SGHNT and CDR2 is YYREEE (reference sequence). CDR3 nucleotides: TGTGCCAGCAGCCGCCAGGCATCTAACTATGGCTACACCTTC. Translating it yields CASSRQASNYGYTF.

V is TRBV18 and J is TRBJ1-1; D is ambiguous. The CDR3 sequence is 16 residues long. Trimming shortened V by 1 base and J by 5 bases, and 17 bases separated the two germline ends. Germline assignment: CDR1 KGHSH and CDR2 LQKENI. The CDR3 is CASSPRPTGSWTEAFF. The CDR3 DNA reads as TGTGCCAGCTCACCACGGCCGACGGGAAGTTGGACTGAAGCTTTCTTT.

In this sample, this clone turned up a few times. This sequence joins TRBV4-3 and TRBJ1-6, with D unclear. Looked up from germline, CDR1 is LGHNA and CDR2 is YSLEER. Trimming took 0 bases from V and 8 from J, leaving 11 bases between them. The CDR3 has 15 residues. CDR3 residues: CASSQDVRQHSPLHF. The CDR3 DNA sequence: TGCGCCAGCAGCCAAGATGTCAGACAACATTCACCCCTCCACTTT.

This clone was counted once. The V and J genes are TRBV5-6 and TRBJ1-2; D remains unclear. This CDR3 is built from 11 residues. From germline, CDR1 is SGHDT and CDR2 YYEEEE. The germline V and J ends were trimmed by 4 bases and 8 bases, with 9 bases remaining between them. CDR3 nucleotide sequence: TGTGCCAGCAGCACCACAGTAGGCTACACCTTC. It codes for CASSTTVGYTF.

V gene TRBV6-6 combines with J gene TRBJ2-7; 10 nucleotides match TRBD2. Trimming removed 4 bases from V and 4 bases from J; junction bases left unmatched: 1. This CDR3 has 13 amino acids. Germline CDR1 reads MNHNY; CDR2 reads SVGAGI (reference sequence). This chain's CDR3 is CASSWGLAYEQYF. Here the CDR3 DNA reads TGTGCCAGCAGTTGGGGACTAGCGTACGAGCAGTACTTC.

On this clone itself: One end of the junction fails to match germline, which may point to a read error. The rearrangement uses TRBV12-3 or TRBV12-4 and TRBJ1-1, with D unclear. CDR3 length: 13 amino acids. In nucleotides, the CDR3 is TGTGCCAGCAGTTTAAAGGCGAGGGAGGCGGCTTACTTT. Its protein product is CASSLKAREAAYF.

V gene TRBV6-5 combines with J gene TRBJ2-7; D is possibly TRBD2 (5 bases). The CDR3 is 13 amino acids. V lost 6 bases to trimming and J lost 5 bases, with 14 bases between them. Germline CDR1 is MNHEY and CDR2 is SVGAGI. The CDR3 nucleotides read TGTGCCAGCAGGGACGGACTCTCGGACGAGCAGTACTTC. Its translation is CASRDGLSDEQYF.

Remarks on this clone: One end of the junction does not line up with germline, which may come from a read error. The gene calls are TRBV10-2 and TRBJ1-2, with no clear D. The CDR3 extends over 12 amino acids. Germline CDR1 and CDR2: WSHSY and SAAADI. The CDR3, as DNA: TGCGCCAGCAGCGGCGAGGCGGGCACACGGAGCTTC. It specifies CASSGEAGTRSF.

The chain has TRBV6-1 and TRBJ2-1; 7 nucleotides agree with TRBD1. This CDR3 has 16 amino acids. V lost 1 base to trimming and J lost 8 bases; unmatched junction nucleotides: 11. CDR1 and CDR2 from the germline V gene are MNHNS and SASEGT. The CDR3 reads CASSEGVVQGIYEQFF. CDR3 sequence (DNA): TGTGCCAGCAGTGAAGGGGTGGTACAGGGGATATATGAGCAGTTCTTC.

The rearrangement joins TRBV6-4 to TRBJ2-7; 10 bases are a match to TRBD1. This CDR3 region has 15 residues. Germline loops: CDR1 MRHNA, CDR2 SNTAGT. With V trimmed by 5 bases and J by 4 bases, 8 bases remained unmatched. The CDR3 sequence: CASSTGTGVGYEQYF. The CDR3 nucleotides are TGTGCCAGCAGTACCGGGACAGGGGTCGGGTACGAGCAGTACTTC.